Listed here is a single TCR beta chain. Its antigen is not identified. The read gets to within 3 residues of the CDR3 end, and the germline J gene fills in the rest. The source of the sample is a study of T cells in women clearing cervical HPV infection. Study at large: Controls gave blood once infection was undetectable; cases at lesion identification. HLA type stays a possible confounder, typing being limited.

The study's findings and limits: CIN3+ cases had significantly higher TCR richness than controls; evenness did not differ. Associations may precede or follow infection; HPV-specific or memory T cells were not isolated.

Only in-frame clones appear in the TCRdb table, and some are missing; sequencing was by immunoSEQ multiplex PCR. Its table records over 25,000 clones. Trimming took 3 bases from V and 9 from J; bases not matched to a gene: 6. Per the germline V gene, CDR1 is LNHDA and CDR2 is SQIVND (reference sequence). The CDR3 length is 14 residues. This chain connects TRBV19 to TRBJ2-1; 9 nucleotides agree with TRBD2. The origin of this receptor is a woman aged 18-70 years with a cervical HPV16 infection that either progressed to CIN3+ or cleared (not recorded which). The sample comprised blood buffy coat. The CDR3 sequence is CASSIVSGSVEQFF. CDR3 DNA (partial): TGTGCCAGTAGTATTGTTAGCGGGAGCGTTGAG.